The 31 T cell receptor beta chains presented below share a single source sample, sequenced in a study of T cell repertoires in cytomegalovirus infection. MiXCR, run by TCRdb on the reads, gives a single entry per CDR3 protein. The data hold 350,000 to 450,000 distinct CDR3 sequences, with 15% to 20% observed a single time. The sample taken for sequencing was PBMCs. These receptors came from a human donor in good health (CMV status not recorded). Some clones in this sample may be carry-over from other donors' samples.

Ten or more counts support this clonotype. The chain joins TRBV7-2 to TRBJ2-3; D might be TRBD2 (7 bases). CDR1 and CDR2 (germline): SGHTA, FQGNSA. The CDR3 runs to 14 residues. The V end was cut by 5 bases, the J end by 6 bases, with 15 bases between. DNA of the CDR3: TGTGCCAGCAGCCCCCTTCGGGGGGCTGATACGCAGTATTTT. Its translation: CASSPLRGADTQYF.

The chain combines TRBV9 with TRBJ2-1; D unresolved. Trimming took 3 bases from V and 8 from J, leaving 15 bases between them. This CDR3 contains 14 residues. CDR1 and CDR2 (germline): SGDLS, YYNGEE. The CDR3 DNA follows: TGTGCCAGCAGCGCCCCAACGAAGGAGTATGAGCAGTTCTTC. Its protein product is CASSAPTKEYEQFF.

This chain connects TRBV28 to TRBJ2-1; no definite D call. Germline CDR1 and CDR2: MDHEN and SYDVKM. The CDR3 contains 14 residues. V lost 2 bases, J lost 7 bases, and 12 bases lay in between. The CDR3 DNA sequence: TGTGCCAGCAGTTTAATCCACAGACCGAATGAGCAGTTCTTC. This sequence encodes CASSLIHRPNEQFF.

This clonotype was counted between two and nine times. This sequence joins TRBV11-2 and TRBJ2-5; the D is unclear. V was shortened by 3 bases and J by 2 bases, with 7 bases between the two germline ends. The V gene's germline CDR1 is SGHAT and CDR2 FQNNGV. There are 13 residues in the CDR3. In nucleotides, the CDR3 is TGTGCCAGCAGCTTCGTTCGGCAAGAGACCCAGTACTTC. It specifies CASSFVRQETQYF.

The chain carries TRBV3-1 and TRBJ2-1, with 7 nucleotides matching TRBD2. Trimming took 0 bases from V and 2 from J; bases not matched to a gene: 4. The germline V gene has CDR1 LGHDT and CDR2 YNNKEL (reference sequence). CDR3 length: 16 amino acids. The chain's CDR3 is CASSQDGGSAYNEQFF. For the CDR3, the DNA is TGTGCCAGCAGCCAAGACGGGGGGTCCGCCTACAATGAGCAGTTCTTC.

The sample holds one count of this clonotype. The chain carries TRBV5-1 and TRBJ1-1, with 9 bases that match TRBD1. This CDR3 is built from 14 residues. V trimming: 4 bases; J trimming: 9 bases; junction bases outside the gene matches: 10. Germline V gene data show CDR1 as SGHRS and CDR2 as YFSETQ. The CDR3 loop is CASSPTDRGNKAFF. DNA for the CDR3: TGCGCCAGCAGCCCGACCGACAGGGGGAATAAAGCTTTCTTT.

The chain combines TRBV15 with TRBJ1-5, with 7 positions matching TRBD1. J gave up 0 bases and V 3 bases, and 2 bases lay outside the gene matches. CDR1 LNHNV and CDR2 YYDKDF come from the germline V gene (reference sequence). This CDR3 contains 15 residues. The CDR3 spells CATSSRDSSNQPQHF. In DNA, the CDR3 is TGTGCCACCAGCAGCCGGGACAGTAGCAATCAGCCCCAGCATTTT.

This CDR3 is CSQARGQGINEQFF. The CDR3 DNA reads TGCAGTCAAGCCAGGGGACAGGGTATCAATGAGCAGTTCTTC. The V gene is TRBV20-1, the J gene TRBJ2-1; 9 positions agree with TRBD1. Germline CDR1 and CDR2: DFQATT and SNEGSKA (reference sequence). This CDR3 is built from 14 residues. V lost 8 bases, J lost 6 bases, and 11 bases stayed unmatched.

The V gene is TRBV20-1, the J gene TRBJ2-1; 10 bases match TRBD2. The V gene end was trimmed by 1 base and the J gene end by 3 bases; junction bases not matched to a gene: 6. Germline CDR1 is DFQATT and CDR2 is SNEGSKA (reference sequence). CDR3 length equals 16 residues. The CDR3 coding sequence is TGCAGTGCTAGAGGGAGGGTAGCGGGAGGCTACAATGAGCAGTTCTTC. Its translation is CSARGRVAGGYNEQFF.

This clonotype was seen repeatedly, ten times or more. The chain joins TRBV11-2 to TRBJ2-3; TRBD1 matches 7 bases. Germline assignment: CDR1 SGHAT and CDR2 FQNNGV. The CDR3 spans 14 residues. Losses at the gene ends were 5 bases for V and 1 base for J; bases not matched to a gene: 3. The CDR3 DNA sequence: TGTGCCAGCAGCCCTCAGGGGGGCACAGATACGCAGTATTTT. It codes for CASSPQGGTDTQYF.

The chain is built from TRBV6-2 or TRBV6-3 and TRBJ1-1; D might be TRBD1 (5 bases). Trimming removed 2 bases from V and 5 bases from J, with 6 bases in between. From germline, CDR1 is MNHEY and CDR2 SVGEGT. The CDR3 runs to 12 residues. The CDR3 region has the DNA TGTGCCAGCAGTTACGGGGCGACTGAAGCTTTCTTT. This gives the protein CASSYGATEAFF.

The gene calls are TRBV29-1 and TRBJ2-3, with D maybe TRBD2 (6 bases). Germline V lookup: CDR1 SQVTM, CDR2 ANQGSEA. CDR3 size: 15 residues. The V gene lost 1 base and the J gene lost 2 bases, with 13 bases spanning the gap. The CDR3 sequence is CSVEGSSVLTDTQYF. In nucleotides, the CDR3 is TGCAGCGTTGAAGGGTCTAGCGTTCTCACAGATACGCAGTATTTT.

This chain links TRBV7-9 with TRBJ1-4, with D unclear. V gave up 1 base and J gave up 7 bases, with 10 bases separating them. This CDR3 is built from 14 residues. The germline gives CDR1 SEHNR, CDR2 FQNEAQ (reference sequence). As DNA, the CDR3 is TGTGCCAGCAGCTTAGGAGGGATGAGTGAAAAACTGTTTTTT. It encodes CASSLGGMSEKLFF. The variable domain in full, completed from reference TRBV7-9 and TRBJ1-4, reads DTGVSQNPRHKITKRGQNVTFRCDPISEHNRLYWYRQTLGQGPEFLTYFQNEAQLEKSRLLSDRFSAERPKGSFSTLEIQRTEQGDSAMYLCASSLGGMSEKLFFGSGTQLSVL.

There are many counts of this clonotype. V and J are TRBV7-2 and TRBJ2-5, with D maybe TRBD2 (7 bases). Trimming shortened V by 4 bases and J by 7 bases, and 13 bases separated the two germline ends. Germline V gene data show CDR1 as SGHTA and CDR2 as FQGNSA. This CDR3 is 13 amino acids long. The CDR3 protein is CASSWDTGGTQYF. The DNA of the CDR3 is TGTGCCAGCAGCTGGGACACGGGGGGGACCCAGTACTTC. The variable domain in full, with the rest retrieved from reference TRBV7-2 and TRBJ2-5, is GAGVSQSPSNKVTEKGKDVELRCDPISGHTALYWYRQSLGQGLEFLIYFQGNSAPDKSGLPSDRFSAERTGGSVSTLTIQRTQQEDSAVYLCASSWDTGGTQYFGPGTRLLVL.

As concerns this clonotype: This may stem from a read error, because a much larger clone lies one nucleotide away. J is TRBJ2-7 and V is TRBV7-8; a weak D match, TRBD2 (5 bases). Germline V gene data show CDR1 as SGHVS and CDR2 as FQNEAQ. This CDR3 has 13 amino acids. The V gene lost 1 base and the J gene lost 5 bases, with 9 bases spanning the gap. The CDR3: CASSLGRGNEQYF. CDR3 in DNA: TGTGCCAGCAGCTTAGGACGGGGAAACGAGCAGTACTTC.

This chain connects TRBV19 to TRBJ1-1; D remains unclear. Looked up from germline, CDR1 is LNHDA and CDR2 is SQIVND (reference sequence). The CDR3 is 13 residues long. Trimming removed 9 bases at V and 3 bases at J, with 14 bases between. The CDR3: CASSRGPDTEAFF. CDR3 nucleotides: TGTGCCAGCAGCCGCGGGCCCGACACTGAAGCTTTCTTT.

This clonotype was seen at least ten times. J is TRBJ1-2 and V is TRBV11-2; TRBD1 aligns across 7 bases. CDR1 is SGHAT, CDR2 FQNNGV, per germline. The CDR3 runs 15 residues. V gave up 4 bases and J gave up 0 bases; unmatched junction bases: 5. CDR3 sequence: CASSWDRGSNYGYTF. In DNA, the CDR3 is TGTGCCAGCAGCTGGGACAGAGGCTCTAACTATGGCTACACCTTC.

Concerning this clonotype: With a much larger clone just one base away, this may be a read error. The genes are TRBV7-6 and TRBJ2-1, with D unclear. The V gene lost 6 bases and the J gene lost 0 bases, with 9 bases spanning the gap. Germline V gene data show CDR1 as SGHVS and CDR2 as FNYEAQ. CDR3 size: 14 residues. DNA of the CDR3: TGTGCCAGCAGATTGACTGACTCCTACAATGAGCAGTTCTTC. The encoded protein is CASRLTDSYNEQFF.

This clonotype was picked up many times. The V gene is TRBV7-9, the J gene TRBJ2-3; no firm D call. Between the trimmed V and J ends, which lost 5 bases and 1 base, there was a span of 7 bases. This CDR3 has 13 residues. Germline V gene sequence: CDR1 SEHNR, CDR2 FQNEAQ (reference sequence). The CDR3 here is CASSGLGTDTQYF. The DNA for the CDR3 is TGTGCCAGCAGCGGCCTGGGCACAGATACGCAGTATTTT.

This chain joins TRBV18 and TRBJ1-4; possible D gene TRBD1, 6 bases. The CDR3 extends over 13 amino acids. Per the germline V gene, CDR1 is KGHSH and CDR2 is LQKENI. Trimming stripped 1 base from V and 6 bases from J, with 6 bases between. CDR3 amino acids: CASSPQGDEKLFF. The CDR3 DNA is TGTGCCAGCTCACCACAGGGGGATGAAAAACTGTTTTTT.

This clonotype has at least ten counts. The chain couples TRBV7-2 to TRBJ1-3, with D hard to call. In germline, CDR1 is SGHTA, CDR2 FQGNSA. The CDR3 consists of 16 residues. Trimming left V 0 bases short and J 4 bases short, with 13 bases between. The CDR3 region has the DNA TGTGCCAGCAGCTTAGCGTTAAGAGGGCGGGGAAACACCATATATTTT. Translation: CASSLALRGRGNTIYF.

This clonotype was seen at least ten times. The rearrangement uses TRBV4-1 and TRBJ1-4; no definite D call. Between the trimmed V and J ends, which lost 4 bases and 0 bases, there was a span of 12 bases. Germline CDR1 is MGHRA and CDR2 is YSYEKL. The CDR3 consists of 16 residues. The DNA for the CDR3 is TGCGCCAGCAGCCCCAAGTCCCCCGCAACTAATGAAAAACTGTTTTTT. It translates to CASSPKSPATNEKLFF.

Concerning this clonotype itself: A clone one base away is much larger, so this may be a read error. The gene calls are TRBV7-2 and TRBJ2-1, with unresolved D. The CDR3 extends over 14 amino acids. CDR1 is SGHTA, CDR2 FQGNSA, per germline. CDR3 sequence reads: CVSSPTGSYNEQFF. The DNA of the CDR3 is TGTGTCAGCAGCCCGACGGGTTCCTACAATGAGCAGTTCTTC.

This clonotype was observed many times. This chain joins TRBV7-2 and TRBJ1-5; D remains ambiguous. Germline V gives CDR1 SGHTA, CDR2 FQGNSA. The V end lost 3 bases, the J end lost 4 bases, and 13 bases lay between the germline ends. This CDR3 contains 15 residues. CDR3 in amino acids: CASSLGIIRNQPQHF. The CDR3 nucleotides read TGTGCCAGCAGCTTGGGGATAATCAGAAATCAGCCCCAGCATTTT.

This clonotype turned up a few times. The chain has TRBV28 and TRBJ1-2; 10 nucleotides line up with TRBD1. CDR3 length equals 15 residues. Losses at the gene ends were 5 bases for V and 2 bases for J; bases not matched to a gene: 5. From germline, CDR1 is MDHEN and CDR2 SYDVKM. CDR3 DNA sequence: TGTGCCAGCAGTGGTATGGGACAGGGGAACTATGGCTACACCTTC. Encoded protein: CASSGMGQGNYGYTF.

This clonotype was seen more than once but under ten times. The chain recombines TRBV4-1 with TRBJ2-7, with 11 bases identical to TRBD2. J was trimmed by 3 bases and V by 0 bases; bases with no gene match: 4. This CDR3 is 16 amino acids long. From germline, CDR1 is MGHRA and CDR2 YSYEKL. CDR3 region: CASSQDGTSGLYEQYF. The CDR3 DNA sequence: TGCGCCAGCAGCCAAGATGGGACTAGCGGACTCTACGAGCAGTACTTC.

This clonotype came up a few times. The genes are TRBV28 and TRBJ1-5; D is unclear. The V gene lost 3 bases and the J gene lost 7 bases, with 7 bases spanning the gap. The CDR3 covers 12 residues. CDR1 and CDR2 from the germline V gene are MDHEN and SYDVKM. CDR3 in amino acids: CASSFVYQPQHF. CDR3 DNA: TGTGCCAGCAGTTTCGTGTACCAGCCCCAGCATTTT. The entire variable domain, with the rest obtained from reference TRBV28 and TRBJ1-5, is as follows: DVKVTQSSRYLVKRTGEKVFLECVQDMDHENMFWYRQDPGLGLRLIYFSYDVKMKEKGDIPEGYSVSREKKERFSLILESASTNQTSMYLCASSFVYQPQHFGDGTRLSIL.

The chain links TRBV5-4 to TRBJ1-2; D remains unclear. V was cut by 0 bases and J by 7 bases, with 16 bases left in between. Germline loops: CDR1 SGHNT, CDR2 YYREEE (reference sequence). The CDR3 is 15 amino acids. The CDR3 loop reads CASSLVPGSSGGYTF. The CDR3 region has the DNA TGTGCCAGCAGCTTGGTTCCGGGTTCTTCGGGTGGCTACACCTTC.

This clonotype was counted ten times or more. The chain links TRBV7-2 to TRBJ2-7; 11 positions agree with TRBD2. V gave up 6 bases and J gave up 6 bases; unmatched junction bases: 4. The germline V gene has CDR1 SGHTA and CDR2 FQGNSA. The CDR3 is 13 residues long. The CDR3 loop is CASSFTSGSEQYF. The CDR3 coding sequence is TGTGCCAGCAGTTTCACTAGCGGGAGCGAGCAGTACTTC. Full variable domain (outside the CDR3, taken from reference TRBV7-2 and TRBJ2-7): GAGVSQSPSNKVTEKGKDVELRCDPISGHTALYWYRQSLGQGLEFLIYFQGNSAPDKSGLPSDRFSAERTGGSVSTLTIQRTQQEDSAVYLCASSFTSGSEQYFGPGTRLTVT.

This clonotype was found a few times. This chain connects TRBV5-4 to TRBJ2-7; D not certain. Germline-derived CDR1 and CDR2 are SGHNT and YYREEE (reference sequence). The V end was cut by 4 bases, the J end by 3 bases, with 11 bases between. The CDR3 runs to 13 residues. The CDR3 DNA sequence: TGTGCCAGCAGCCAACGGAGCCGCTACGAGCAGTACTTC. Translation gives CASSQRSRYEQYF.

This clonotype was detected many times. The chain's CDR3 is CAISEGAGDYGYTF. The CDR3 nucleotides read TGTGCCATCAGTGAGGGGGCTGGGGACTATGGCTACACCTTC. V is TRBV10-3 and J is TRBJ1-2; a possible D gene is TRBD1 (5 bases). V shed 2 bases and J shed 3 bases, with 10 bases lying between them. CDR1 ENHRY and CDR2 SYGVKD come from the germline V gene. The CDR3 has 14 residues.